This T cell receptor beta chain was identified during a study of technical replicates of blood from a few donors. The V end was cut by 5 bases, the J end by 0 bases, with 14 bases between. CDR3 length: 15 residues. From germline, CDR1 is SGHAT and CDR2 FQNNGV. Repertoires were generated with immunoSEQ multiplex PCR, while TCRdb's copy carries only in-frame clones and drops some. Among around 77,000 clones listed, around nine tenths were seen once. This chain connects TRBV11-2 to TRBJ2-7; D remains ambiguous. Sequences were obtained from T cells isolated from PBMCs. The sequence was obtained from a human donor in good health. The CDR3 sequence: CASSLVGLDSYEQYF. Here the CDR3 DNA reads TGTGCCAGCAGCCTCGTTGGCCTAGACTCCTACGAGCAGTACTTC. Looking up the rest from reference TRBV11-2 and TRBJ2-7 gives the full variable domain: EAGVAQSPRYKIIEKRQSVAFWCNPISGHATLYWYQQILGQGPKLLIQFQNNGVVDDSQLPKDRFSAERLKGVDSTLKIQPAKLEDSAVYLCASSLVGLDSYEQYFGPGTRLTVT.